This T cell receptor beta chain was identified in a study of OX40 agonist ivuxolimab in advanced cancers. Whole-study context: Earlier treatment with anti-PD-1, anti-PD-L1 or anti-CTLA-4 was permitted, and roughly 40% had received some. Three partial responders included one hepatocellular carcinoma patient and two cutaneous melanoma patients.

The method was immunoSEQ multiplex PCR; TCRdb's version includes in-frame clones alone and lacks a portion of them. Of tens of thousands of clones listed, 88% are singletons. Autoimmune disease history or systemic immunosuppression excluded patients. Blood specimens came from baseline, cycle 4 day 1, and cycle 7 day 1. This CDR3 is 13 amino acids long. Trimming shortened V by 3 bases and J by 5 bases, and 10 bases separated the two germline ends. Germline CDR1 and CDR2: ENHRY and SYGVKD. The specimen was CD4+ or CD8+ T cells sorted from blood, collected in a trial of the OX40 agonist ivuxolimab. The source of this sequence is an adult with an advanced solid tumor such as melanoma, head and neck, liver or kidney cancer. The J gene is TRBJ1-1, the V gene TRBV10-3, with D perhaps TRBD1 (5 bases). The DNA of the CDR3 is TGTGCCATCAGTGAAGGGGAGTGGACTGAAGCTTTCTTT. Translated, it gives CAISEGEWTEAFF.